The clone carrying this T cell receptor (beta chain) was seen at least ten times. Its antigen is not known. The record originates from a study of regulatory T cells in long-lasting Graves disease. Arm-PCR of CDR3 regions and iRepertoire HTBI primers were used to build TCR beta libraries. TCRdb used MiXCR to reprocess the multiplex PCR reads, holding one entry per CDR3 protein. The sample gives around 250,000 distinct CDR3 sequences, roughly a fifth of which show up once; around 13% is in the top ten. Regarding time point: newly diagnosed GD, antithyroid drugs for less than 3 months. After RNA was extracted from PBMCs, the TCR library was made from it. Patients with Graves' disease were diagnosed by American Thyroid Association guidelines. Findings of the study overall: Compared with new cases, persistent Graves' patients showed reduced TCR diversity. Persistent patients had more shared public clonotypes (2,741) than new patients (roughly 970).

The starting material was peripheral blood mononuclear cells (PBMCs), obtained at new diagnosis, from a patient treated with antithyroid drugs. The TCR was taken from a female donor with Graves disease.

CDR3 sequence: CASKFQGGDEKLFF. The CDR3 bases are TGTGCCAGCAAATTCCAGGGGGGGGATGAAAAACTGTTTTTT. J is TRBJ1-4 and V is TRBV6-1; 7 positions match TRBD1. The CDR3 is made up of 14 amino acids. Germline V gene lookup returns CDR1 MNHNS and CDR2 SASEGT. The junction had 8 bases not matched to a gene; V was cut back by 7 bases and J by 6 bases.